Listed here are 32 T cell receptor beta chains from one sample, sequenced in a study of glioma-infiltrating T cells. The iRepertoire nested amplicon-rescue multiplex PCR amplified TCR alpha and beta CDR3s from RNA. TCRdb processed the multiplex PCR reads anew with MiXCR; each CDR3 protein has one entry. This table holds fewer than 500,000 distinct CDR3 sequences, less than 50% found once. Source material: glioma tissue, nonneoplastic brain tissue, or PBMCs (not recorded which). Every receptor here comes from a human donor with low-grade glioma or glioblastoma, undergoing nonglioma brain surgery, or in good health (not recorded which).

In its sample, this clonotype was seen once. Relative to the germline gene, one junction end is altered; a read error may explain this. V usage is TRBV7-2 and J usage is TRBJ2-7; no clear D. The CDR3 consists of 13 residues. CDR1 and CDR2 from the germline V gene are SGHTA and FQGNSA. CDR3 sequence (DNA): TGTGCCAGCGGCTTCCCAGACGCCTACGAGCAGTACTTC. Amino acid sequence: CASGFPDAYEQYF.

Concerning this clonotype itself: Possible read error: a much larger clone is one base away. V gene TRBV4-1 combines with J gene TRBJ1-1; D gene ambiguous. The germline gives CDR1 MGHRA, CDR2 YSYEKL. There are 15 residues in the CDR3. CDR3: CASSQDQAGNTVAFF. As DNA, the CDR3 is TGCGCCAGCAGCCAAGATCAGGCGGGGAACACTGTAGCTTTCTTT.

At least ten counts were recorded for this clonotype. The rearrangement joins TRBV27 to TRBJ2-3, with D uncertain. Germline V lookup: CDR1 MNHEY, CDR2 SMNVEV (reference sequence). CDR3 size: 13 residues. With 6 bases removed from V and 4 bases from J, the gap between germline ends came to 11 bases. Here the CDR3 reads CASSMAGADTQYF. The CDR3 DNA sequence: TGTGCCAGCAGCATGGCAGGAGCAGATACGCAGTATTTT.

The rearrangement links TRBV7-2 to TRBJ2-2; 13 nucleotides line up with TRBD2. The junction had 16 bases not matched to a gene; V was cut back by 6 bases and J by 6 bases. CDR3 length: 19 amino acids. Germline V gene sequence: CDR1 SGHTA, CDR2 FQGNSA. The CDR3 region has the DNA TGTGCCAGCAGTGAAATGGACGGCGGACTAGCGGGAGTTTCCGGGGAGCTGTTTTTT. This codes for CASSEMDGGLAGVSGELFF.

The chain links TRBV28 to TRBJ1-3; D not certain. CDR1 is MDHEN, CDR2 SYDVKM, per germline. CDR3 length: 12 amino acids. With 6 bases removed from V and 3 bases from J, the gap between germline ends came to 6 bases. The DNA for the CDR3 is TGTGCCAGCAGGGTCTTTGGAAACACCATATATTTT. Encoded protein: CASRVFGNTIYF.

In this sample, this clonotype turned up a few times. The rearrangement links TRBV6-1 to TRBJ2-1; 8 bases match TRBD2. The V segment lost 8 bases and the J segment 0 bases; nucleotides outside the gene matches: 3. Germline V lookup: CDR1 MNHNS, CDR2 SASEGT. The CDR3 has 14 residues. In DNA, the CDR3 is TGTGCCAGCCAAGCGGGGGACTCCTACAATGAGCAGTTCTTC. Translation: CASQAGDSYNEQFF.

This clonotype was counted once. This chain joins TRBV28 and TRBJ2-7; D may be TRBD2 (5 bases). With 8 bases removed from V and 4 bases from J, the gap between germline ends came to 21 bases. This CDR3 is built from 15 residues. From germline, CDR1 is MDHEN and CDR2 SYDVKM. This chain's CDR3 is CASSTGFLGFYEQYF. CDR3 nucleotides: TGTGCCAGCTCGACGGGGTTTTTGGGGTTTTACGAGCAGTACTTC.

Only a few counts were recorded for this clonotype. V usage is TRBV25-1 and J usage is TRBJ2-7; TRBD2 matches at 7 bases. Germline assignment: CDR1 MGHDK and CDR2 SYGVNS. This CDR3 has 15 residues. Trimming took 8 bases from V and 1 from J; bases not matched to a gene: 11. The CDR3 DNA is TGTGCCAGCGGGCCCTCGTGGGGGGGATCCTACGAGCAGTACTTC. Encoded protein: CASGPSWGGSYEQYF.

In its sample, this clonotype was seen a few times. The genes are TRBV20-1 and TRBJ1-2; D gene unclear. V was trimmed by 3 bases and J by 2 bases, leaving 10 bases between them. CDR1 and CDR2 (germline): DFQATT, SNEGSKA (reference sequence). The CDR3 is 13 residues long. This CDR3 is CSARNRENYGYTF. Written as DNA, the CDR3 is TGCAGTGCTAGGAATCGGGAGAACTATGGCTACACCTTC.

This clonotype was found a few times. This chain links TRBV7-6 with TRBJ2-7; 11 bases are a match to TRBD2. The CDR3 sequence is 16 residues long. V lost 3 bases, J lost 1 base, and 5 bases stayed unmatched. Germline loops: CDR1 SGHVS, CDR2 FNYEAQ. Here the CDR3 DNA reads TGTGCCAGCAGCTTCCTAGCGGGGGGCCAATCCTACGAGCAGTACTTC. Its translation: CASSFLAGGQSYEQYF. Filled out from reference TRBV7-6 and TRBJ2-7, the complete variable domain reads GAGVSQSPRYKVTKRGQDVALRCDPISGHVSLYWYRQALGQGPEFLTYFNYEAQQDKSGLPNDRFSAERPEGSISTLTIQRTEQRDSAMYRCASSFLAGGQSYEQYFGPGTRLTVT.

This clonotype was observed a handful of times. The V gene is TRBV7-2, the J gene TRBJ1-2; D not resolved. CDR3 length: 16 amino acids. Germline V gene sequence: CDR1 SGHTA, CDR2 FQGNSA. The V gene lost 6 bases and the J gene lost 3 bases, with 20 bases spanning the gap. This CDR3 reads CASSLPGEGGDYGYTF. CDR3 bases: TGTGCCAGCAGTCTACCCGGGGAGGGCGGAGACTATGGCTACACCTTC.

CDR3 loop: CSARTGVSSYNEQFF. The CDR3 nucleotides read TGCAGTGCTAGGACAGGGGTCAGCTCCTACAATGAGCAGTTCTTC. The rearrangement joins TRBV20-1 to TRBJ2-1; 8 nucleotides align to TRBD1. The germline V gene encodes CDR1 DFQATT and CDR2 SNEGSKA (reference sequence). The CDR3 covers 15 residues. The trim removed 3 bases at V and 0 bases at J, leaving 4 bases unmatched.

This clonotype was seen a handful of times. This chain links TRBV3-1 with TRBJ1-1; D is uncertain. The ends were cut back, 9 bases at V and 1 base at J, with 21 bases in the middle. The germline gives CDR1 LGHDT, CDR2 YNNKEL (reference sequence). The CDR3 covers 16 residues. The CDR3 nucleotides read TGTGCCAGTCAGAGTTCTCGGACGGGAGCGAACACTGAAGCTTTCTTT. The encoded protein is CASQSSRTGANTEAFF. The whole variable domain, filled in from reference TRBV3-1 and TRBJ1-1, reads DTAVSQTPKYLVTQMGNDKSIKCEQNLGHDTMYWYKQDSKKFLKIMFSYNNKELIINETVPNRFSPKSPDKAHLNLHINSLELGDSAVYFCASQSSRTGANTEAFFGQGTRLTVV.

This clonotype was observed many times. The chain uses TRBV7-2 and TRBJ2-3, with 12 bases lining up with TRBD2. V lost 3 bases, J lost 11 bases, and 12 bases stayed unmatched. Germline V gene sequence: CDR1 SGHTA, CDR2 FQGNSA. CDR3 length: 16 amino acids. CDR3 sequence reads: CASSFGLLAGGHGQYF. The CDR3 DNA reads TGTGCCAGCAGCTTCGGTCTACTAGCGGGAGGCCATGGGCAGTATTTT.

As regards this clonotype: It may be a read error: a sequence one base away is much more abundant. The chain uses TRBV28 and TRBJ1-2; D remains ambiguous. Germline CDR1 reads MDHEN; CDR2 reads SYDVKM. This CDR3 comprises 11 residues. CDR3 nucleotide sequence: TGTGCCTGCAGTTTCGGACCCACGGAGAACTTC. Amino acids: CACSFGPTENF.

This sequence joins TRBV4-3 and TRBJ1-5, with D hard to call. Deletions cut 1 base from V and 1 base from J, with 8 bases between. Germline V lookup: CDR1 LGHNA, CDR2 YSLEER. CDR3 size: 15 residues. The CDR3 here is CASSQVLLSNQPQHF. The CDR3 DNA reads as TGCGCCAGCAGCCAAGTTCTCCTAAGCAATCAGCCCCAGCATTTT.

The rearrangement joins TRBV6-9 to TRBJ1-1; 7 bases are shared with TRBD1. This CDR3 region has 14 residues. The V and J ends lost 3 bases and 8 bases, in that order; junction bases with no gene match: 9. Germline V gene sequence: CDR1 MNHGY, CDR2 SVAAGI. This CDR3 reads CASSYPTSTGEAFF. The CDR3 DNA follows: TGTGCCAGCAGTTACCCCACATCGACAGGGGAAGCTTTCTTT.

This chain connects TRBV29-1 to TRBJ2-7; D assignment may be TRBD1 or TRBD2 (5 bases each). The CDR3 runs 13 residues. Germline-derived CDR1 and CDR2 are SQVTM and ANQGSEA. V was trimmed by 3 bases and J by 2 bases, leaving 11 bases between them. The CDR3 DNA follows: TGCAGCGTTGATAGGGACGGAACCTACGAGCAGTACTTC. Translated, it gives CSVDRDGTYEQYF.

This rearrangement joins TRBV5-1 to TRBJ1-1; no clear D gene. CDR3 size: 15 residues. With 0 bases removed from V and 1 base from J, the gap between germline ends came to 10 bases. Germline V gene sequence: CDR1 SGHRS, CDR2 YFSETQ. The CDR3 nucleotides are TGCGCCAGCAGCTTGGACTTACTAGGGAACACTGAAGCTTTCTTT. Its protein product is CASSLDLLGNTEAFF.

On this clonotype: This may arise from a read error, as a much more abundant clone is one base away. The conserved phenylalanine or tryptophan normally closing the CDR3 is absent here, so this likely arose from a read error. The J gene is TRBJ2-1, the V gene TRBV27; the D is unclear. This CDR3 contains 16 residues. The V and J ends lost 2 bases and 4 bases respectively, with 15 bases between them. In germline, CDR1 is MNHEY, CDR2 SMNVEV (reference sequence). The CDR3 region is CASSLVGFSGYNEQFL. The CDR3 DNA follows: TGTGCCAGCAGTTTAGTGGGATTCAGTGGGTACAATGAGCAGTTCCTC.

This clonotype has at least ten counts. This chain joins TRBV20-1 and TRBJ2-1; maybe TRBD1 (5 bases). This CDR3 region has 12 residues. Trimming removed 7 bases at V and 4 bases at J, with 11 bases between. Germline CDR1 DFQATT, CDR2 SNEGSKA (reference sequence). In nucleotides, the CDR3 is TGCAGTGGTGACAGCTCATACAATGAGCAGTTCTTC. Protein product: CSGDSSYNEQFF.

V and J are TRBV29-1 and TRBJ2-7; 7 bases are a match to TRBD2. V trimming: 4 bases; J trimming: 3 bases; junction bases outside the gene matches: 15. The CDR3 extends over 16 amino acids. Germline V gives CDR1 SQVTM, CDR2 ANQGSEA. CDR3 sequence reads: CSVGGGRGSPFYEQYF. CDR3 in DNA: TGCAGCGTTGGGGGGGGACGAGGTAGTCCCTTCTACGAGCAGTACTTC.

Notes on this clonotype: A read error may be the cause here, since a much bigger clone is one base away. This rearrangement joins TRBV28 to TRBJ2-1, with TRBD1 identical over 9 bases. Germline values: CDR1 MDHEN, CDR2 SYDVKM. CDR3 length equals 14 residues. The CDR3 protein is CASCLWTGENERFF. For the CDR3, the DNA is TGTGCCAGCTGCCTGTGGACAGGGGAGAATGAGCGGTTCTTC.

The J gene is TRBJ1-3, the V gene TRBV28; no definite D call. The ends were cut back, 7 bases at V and 0 bases at J, with 10 bases in the middle. Germline CDR1 reads MDHEN; CDR2 reads SYDVKM. The CDR3 consists of 14 residues. CDR3 DNA: TGTGCCAGCACCGACGCGAACTCTGGAAACACCATATATTTT. It is translated as CASTDANSGNTIYF. Full variable domain (remainder filled in from reference TRBV28 and TRBJ1-3): DVKVTQSSRYLVKRTGEKVFLECVQDMDHENMFWYRQDPGLGLRLIYFSYDVKMKEKGDIPEGYSVSREKKERFSLILESASTNQTSMYLCASTDANSGNTIYFGEGSWLTVV.

In regard to this clonotype: A much larger clone differs by one base, so this may be a read error. This chain uses TRBV24-1 with TRBJ2-3; D possibly matches TRBD1 or TRBD2 (5 bases each). The V and J ends lost 4 bases and 5 bases respectively, with 18 bases between them. The CDR3 covers 16 residues. CDR1 and CDR2 (germline): KGHDR, SFDVKD. The CDR3 sequence: CATSDPGRDYKDTQYF. Here the CDR3 DNA reads TGTGCCACCAGTGACCCGGGACGAGACTACAAAGATACGCAGTATTTT.

A note on this clonotype: A read error may explain this, as a much larger clone is one base away. CDR3 residues: CSAIGLAGSYEQYF. Here the CDR3 DNA reads TGCAGTGCTATCGGACTAGCGGGGTCCTACGAGCAGTACTTC. J is TRBJ2-7 and V is TRBV20-1; the match to TRBD2 covers 12 bases. V was pared by 4 bases and J by 1 base, with 2 bases of the junction left unmatched. The CDR3 totals 14 residues. Per germline, CDR1 DFQATT and CDR2 SNEGSKA (reference sequence).

At least ten counts were recorded for this clonotype. The chain is built from TRBV20-1 and TRBJ2-1; TRBD2 aligns across 11 bases. This CDR3 region has 13 residues. Germline V gives CDR1 DFQATT, CDR2 SNEGSKA (reference sequence). After removal of 6 bases from V and 8 bases from J, the junction contained 6 bases not matched to a gene. DNA of the CDR3: TGCAGTGCCTATAGCGGGAGGGCTGATGAGCAGTTCTTC. Amino acids: CSAYSGRADEQFF.

This clonotype has more than one count but fewer than ten. The CDR3 loop is CASSLLSSGRGRQEQFF. The CDR3 region has the DNA TGTGCCAGCAGTTTATTATCTAGCGGGAGGGGGCGGCAGGAGCAGTTCTTC. This chain links TRBV27 with TRBJ2-1; 12 bases map to TRBD2. There are 17 residues in the CDR3. CDR1 and CDR2 (germline): MNHEY, SMNVEV (reference sequence). Germline trimming cut 1 base from V and 10 bases from J; bases unmatched to any gene: 11.

V and J are TRBV4-3 and TRBJ2-5; D not resolved. Trimming took 4 bases from V and 8 from J, leaving 14 bases between them. CDR1 is LGHNA and CDR2 is YSLEER in the germline V gene. The CDR3 loop spans 13 amino acids. CDR3 nucleotides: TGCGCCAGCAGCCGAGTCGTCCTTGATACCCAGTACTTC. Its protein product is CASSRVVLDTQYF.

The CDR3 region is CASSLENYNEQFF. The CDR3 DNA is TGTGCCAGCAGCTTGGAAAATTACAATGAGCAGTTCTTC. The rearrangement joins TRBV7-2 to TRBJ2-1; D gene unclear. The V end lost 3 bases, the J end lost 4 bases, and 7 bases lay between the germline ends. The CDR3 loop spans 13 amino acids. Looked up from germline, CDR1 is SGHTA and CDR2 is FQGNSA.

As to this clonotype: One junction end disagrees with the germline gene, perhaps due to a read error. The CDR3: CASSYAPGLAGLGEQSF. In DNA, the CDR3 is TGTGCCAGCAGTTACGCCCCGGGACTAGCGGGACTGGGTGAGCAGTCCTTC. The chain carries TRBV6-2 or TRBV6-3 and TRBJ2-1, with TRBD2 identical over 13 bases. Germline V gene data show CDR1 as MNHEY and CDR2 as SVGEGT. The CDR3 is made up of 17 amino acids.

Concerning this clonotype: A much larger clone differs by one base, so this may be a read error. The genes are TRBV6-2 or TRBV6-3 and TRBJ2-3, with a tentative D call TRBD2 (6 bases). The CDR3 spans 13 residues. From germline, CDR1 is MNHEY and CDR2 SVGEGT. CDR3 sequence: CTSSRGTTDTQYF. Here the CDR3 DNA reads TGTACCAGCAGCCGGGGGACGACAGATACGCAGTATTTT.